This T cell receptor (beta chain) was identified in a study of blood T cell repertoires in COVID-19. Across the whole study: Sites across the United States, Italy and Spain contributed samples from acute and convalescent COVID-19.

The germline V and J ends were trimmed by 0 bases and 4 bases, with 10 bases remaining between them. The CDR3 has 15 amino acids. CDR1 is SEHNR and CDR2 is FQNEAQ in the germline V gene (reference sequence). Profiled with immunoSEQ multiplex PCR; TCRdb holds only in-frame clones, not every one. This table has 250,000 to 300,000 clones, approximately 86% appearing once. V and J are TRBV7-9 and TRBJ1-5; D is possibly TRBD1 (6 bases). The sample comprised peripheral blood. This sequence was found in a woman in her 70s with COVID-19, enrolled during active disease. Written as DNA, the CDR3 is TGTGCCAGCAGCTTAGCGGGGGCCGCTAATCAGCCCCAGCATTTT. The encoded protein is CASSLAGAANQPQHF.